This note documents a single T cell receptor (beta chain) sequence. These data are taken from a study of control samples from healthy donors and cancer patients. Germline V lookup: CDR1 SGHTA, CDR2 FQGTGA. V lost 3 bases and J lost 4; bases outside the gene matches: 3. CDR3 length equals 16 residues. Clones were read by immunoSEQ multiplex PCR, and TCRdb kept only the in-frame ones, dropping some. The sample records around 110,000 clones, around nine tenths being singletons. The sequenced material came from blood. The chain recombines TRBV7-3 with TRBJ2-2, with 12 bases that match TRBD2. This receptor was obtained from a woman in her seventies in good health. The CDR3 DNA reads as TGTGCCAGCAGCTTGCTGACTAGCGGGGGCACCGGGGAGCTGTTTTTT. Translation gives CASSLLTSGGTGELFF.